A selection of T cell receptor beta chains follows, all from one sample in a study of CD8 T cells in ankylosing spondylitis. A single record per CDR3 protein comes from TCRdb applying MiXCR to the 5' RACE reads. The sample shows over 450,000 distinct CDR3 sequences, roughly an eighth of them seen only once. The material sequenced was blood, either unsorted or a sorted T cell fraction (not recorded which). These receptors were taken from a male donor with ankylosing spondylitis. Each CDR3 is given with its conserved first and last residue. D genes are given only for firm matches. Clone sizes are given selectively: once, few, many, or a class where the clone is expanded.

J gene,D gene,CDR3 length,clone size,V gene,CDR3 protein,CDR3 DNA
TRBJ2-1,.,14,few,TRBV20-1,CSAARGTPYNEQFF,TGCAGTGCTGCAAGGGGGACTCCCTACAATGAGCAGTTCTTC
TRBJ2-1,TRBD2,14,.,TRBV5-1,CASSLTSGSEEQFF,TGCGCCAGCAGCTTGACTAGCGGGAGCGAGGAGCAGTTCTTC
TRBJ2-7,.,15,few,TRBV10-2,CASSESWYLGYEQYF,TGCGCCAGCAGTGAGTCATGGTATCTGGGCTACGAGCAGTACTTC
TRBJ2-3,.,11,few,TRBV7-6,CASRMTDTQYF,TGTGCCAGCAGGATGACCGATACGCAGTATTTT
TRBJ2-1,TRBD2,17,many,TRBV5-1,CASSFGLAGVIYNEQFF,TGCGCCAGCAGCTTTGGACTAGCGGGAGTCATCTACAATGAGCAGTTCTTC
TRBJ2-1,TRBD2,17,.,TRBV11-2,CASSLDRVAGRGNEQFF,TGTGCCAGCAGCTTAGATCGGGTAGCGGGGAGGGGCAATGAGCAGTTCTTC
TRBJ2-2,.,14,few,TRBV7-9,CASSSGPGTGELFF,TGTGCCAGCAGCTCAGGACCGGGCACCGGGGAGCTGTTTTTT
TRBJ2-3,.,14,few,TRBV2,CASSELGQGEPQYF,TGTGCCAGCAGTGAATTGGGTCAGGGTGAACCGCAGTATTTT
TRBJ2-7,.,13,many,TRBV10-3,CAISPGDAYEQYF,TGTGCCATCAGTCCAGGGGACGCCTACGAGCAGTACTTC
TRBJ2-5,TRBD2,14,many,TRBV12-3/TRBV12-4,CASRTSGSAETQYF,TGTGCCAGCAGGACTAGCGGGAGTGCAGAGACCCAGTACTTC
TRBJ2-5,.,14,.,TRBV29-1,CSVGAGEGWETQYF,TGCAGCGTTGGCGCAGGGGAGGGATGGGAGACCCAGTACTTC
TRBJ2-3,TRBD1,15,many,TRBV24-1,CATSDSGQGTDTQYF,TGTGCCACCAGTGATTCCGGACAGGGCACAGATACGCAGTATTTT
TRBJ2-2,.,14,.,TRBV7-9,CASSPDPATRELFF,TGTGCCAGCAGCCCTGATCCGGCCACCAGGGAGCTGTTTTTT
TRBJ2-5,.,15,few,TRBV15,CATSRAWGPQETQYF,TGTGCCACCAGCAGAGCCTGGGGACCCCAAGAGACCCAGTACTTC
TRBJ2-7,.,15,few,TRBV3-1,CASSQEGQIHYEQYF,TGTGCCAGCAGCCAAGAAGGACAGATACACTACGAGCAGTACTTC
TRBJ2-5,.,15,.,TRBV20-1,CSATIGGGPLETQYF,TGCAGTGCTACCATAGGGGGAGGGCCCCTAGAGACCCAGTACTTC
TRBJ2-5,TRBD2,13,.,TRBV12-3/TRBV12-4,CASRASGRETQYF,TGTGCCAGCAGGGCTAGCGGGAGGGAGACCCAGTACTTC
TRBJ2-5,.,13,few,TRBV12-3/TRBV12-4,CASSRIRQETQYF,TGTGCCAGCAGTAGAATCCGCCAAGAGACCCAGTACTTC
TRBJ2-3,TRBD2,15,few,TRBV27,CASSVIGTSGSRRYF,TGTGCCAGCAGCGTCATTGGGACTAGCGGGTCACGTAGGTATTTT
TRBJ2-3,TRBD1,14,few,TRBV5-6,CASRDRDWADTQYF,TGTGCCAGCAGAGACAGGGATTGGGCAGATACGCAGTATTTT
TRBJ2-5,TRBD2,13,.,TRBV20-1,CSAPGTSFGTQYF,TGCAGTGCTCCCGGGACTAGCTTTGGGACCCAGTACTTC
TRBJ2-5,TRBD2,13,.,TRBV20-1,CSAHTGGLETQYF,TGCAGTGCCCATACGGGGGGGCTAGAGACCCAGTACTTC
TRBJ1-2,.,14,many,TRBV5-1,CASSFGGEDYGYTF,TGCGCCAGCAGCTTCGGGGGTGAGGACTATGGCTACACCTTC
TRBJ2-1,.,14,.,TRBV12-3/TRBV12-4,CASWSVSSFNEQFF,TGTGCCAGCTGGTCGGTTAGCTCCTTCAATGAGCAGTTCTTC
TRBJ2-3,.,13,few,TRBV10-3,CAISGEARLTQYF,TGTGCCATCAGTGGTGAGGCCCGGCTTACGCAGTATTTT
TRBJ2-1,TRBD1,14,.,TRBV20-1,CSAPPGGNYNEQFF,TGCAGTGCACCCCCAGGGGGCAACTACAATGAGCAGTTCTTC
TRBJ2-1,TRBD2,14,many,TRBV12-3/TRBV12-4,CASRTSGSRDEQFF,TGTGCCAGCAGGACTAGCGGGAGTAGGGATGAGCAGTTCTTC
TRBJ1-1,.,12,.,TRBV29-1,CSAGRLNTEAFF,TGCAGCGCCGGGCGGTTGAACACTGAAGCTTTCTTT
TRBJ1-6,TRBD1,15,few,TRBV20-1,CSADGPGTDRTDLHF,TGCAGTGCTGACGGTCCCGGGACAGACCGAACAGACCTCCACTTT
TRBJ2-1,.,16,many,TRBV9,CASSVGGSGAYNEQFF,TGTGCCAGCAGCGTAGGGGGGTCTGGGGCCTACAATGAGCAGTTCTTC
TRBJ2-3,.,14,.,TRBV5-1,CASGPGLITDTQYF,TGCGCCAGCGGGCCGGGACTGATAACAGATACGCAGTATTTT
TRBJ1-6,TRBD1,13,.,TRBV2,CAVRQGVTRPLHF,TGTGCCGTACGACAGGGGGTGACACGGCCCCTCCACTTT
TRBJ1-5,.,13,.,TRBV2,CATKLGGNQPQHF,TGTGCCACAAAACTGGGCGGAAACCAGCCCCAGCATTTT
TRBJ2-6,.,13,many,TRBV29-1,CSVGPSGANVLTF,TGCAGCGTCGGGCCCTCTGGGGCCAACGTCCTGACTTTC
TRBJ1-5,.,14,.,TRBV7-2,CASSRGGQDQPQHF,TGTGCCAGCAGCCGGGGGGGGCAGGATCAGCCCCAGCATTTT
TRBJ2-1,TRBD2,17,.,TRBV20-1,CSAPRLRAGDLQFEQFF,TGCAGTGCACCGAGGTTGAGAGCGGGAGACTTACAATTTGAGCAGTTCTTC
TRBJ1-6,TRBD1,15,.,TRBV20-1,CSARDRWTGGSPLHF,TGCAGTGCTAGAGATCGGTGGACAGGGGGTTCACCCCTCCACTTT
TRBJ1-1,.,11,.,TRBV29-1,CSVGENTEAFF,TGCAGCGTAGGAGAGAACACTGAAGCTTTCTTT
TRBJ2-5,.,11,.,TRBV12-3/TRBV12-4,CASRREETQYF,TGTGCCTCCCGTAGAGAAGAGACCCAGTACTTC
TRBJ2-5,.,15,many,TRBV7-9,CASSLALDYQETQYF,TGTGCCAGCAGCTTAGCTCTGGACTACCAAGAGACCCAGTACTTC
TRBJ2-3,TRBD1,16,few,TRBV5-5,CASSSTSGTGIDTQYF,TGTGCCAGCAGCTCGACCTCCGGGACAGGGATAGATACGCAGTATTTT
TRBJ2-5,.,16,.,TRBV12-3/TRBV12-4,CARSLGGGAAQETQYF,TGTGCCAGAAGTTTGGGGGGGGGCGCGGCCCAAGAGACCCAGTACTTC
TRBJ2-7,TRBD2,12,many,TRBV20-1,CGSLLADGEQYF,TGCGGGTCCCTACTAGCGGATGGCGAGCAGTACTTC
TRBJ1-2,.,13,few,TRBV11-2,CASAVDTNYGYTF,TGTGCCAGCGCCGTCGATACTAACTATGGCTACACCTTC
TRBJ2-7,TRBD1,14,many,TRBV11-2,CASGKPGQGNEQYF,TGTGCCAGCGGCAAACCGGGACAGGGTAACGAGCAGTACTTC
TRBJ1-4,.,16,few,TRBV11-2,CASSLAAGTTNEKLFF,TGTGCCAGCAGCTTAGCGGCCGGAACAACTAATGAAAAACTGTTTTTT
TRBJ1-1,.,14,few,TRBV7-2,CASSQRQPNTEAFF,TGTGCCAGCAGCCAAAGACAGCCGAACACTGAAGCTTTCTTT